This T cell receptor (beta chain) was captured in a study of T cells in Graves' hyperthyroidism and ophthalmopathy. Trimming removed 4 bases from V and 4 bases from J, with 13 bases in between. The CDR3 sequence is 13 residues long. CDR1 SQVTM and CDR2 ANQGSEA come from the germline V gene. In its sample, this clonotype was seen many times. TCR beta CDR3 regions were amplified from RNA. The study used the HTBI primer set for a first-round RT-PCR of the TCR CDR3. One entry per CDR3 protein, called by TCRdb with MiXCR from the multiplex PCR reads. This table has hundreds of thousands of distinct CDR3 sequences, 13% to 15% appearing once.

Material for sequencing was blood. The V call is TRBV29-1, the J call TRBJ2-5; the D gene is possibly TRBD2 (5 bases). The sequence came from a woman aged 50 to 65 with Graves' ophthalmopathy. The CDR3 loop is CSVGERAGETQYF. DNA for the CDR3: TGCAGCGTTGGGGAACGGGCGGGAGAGACCCAGTACTTC. The complete variable domain, with remaining parts taken from reference TRBV29-1 and TRBJ2-5, reads SAVISQKPSRDICQRGTSLTIQCQVDSQVTMMFWYRQQPGQSLTLIATANQGSEATYESGFVIDKFPISRPNLTFSTLTVSNMSPEDSSIYLCSVGERAGETQYFGPGTRLLVL.